The entry below gives a single TCR beta chain sequence along with its context. With 60 Vbeta and 13 Jbeta primers, the PCR was carried out. Libraries were prepared by immunoSEQ multiplex PCR; TCRdb keeps only in-frame clonotypes and omits some of them. The sample contains just over 150,000 clones, more than 75% of which appear only once. The germline V and J ends were trimmed by 0 bases and 2 bases, with 7 bases remaining between them. Germline V gene sequence: CDR1 LGHNA, CDR2 YSLEER. The CDR3 length is 14 residues. The entry originates in a study of cytomegalovirus exposure and HLA in healthy donors.

The sequence came from a man younger than 35 in good health and CMV-seropositive. Sequencing input: PBMCs. V gene TRBV4-3 combines with J gene TRBJ1-2; D is unclear. CDR3 loop: CASSQDPQNYGYTF. Written as DNA, the CDR3 is TGCGCCAGCAGCCAAGATCCCCAGAACTATGGCTACACCTTC.